This is a list of T cell receptor beta chains from one sample in a study of cytomegalovirus exposure and HLA in healthy donors. TCRdb's copy holds only in-frame clones and misses some; the assay was immunoSEQ multiplex PCR. The sample consists of 180,000 or so clones, 82% of them appearing once. Sequencing input: PBMCs. These receptors all come from a man aged 35-49 years in good health and CMV-seronegative. Each CDR3 is given with its conserved first and last residue. The order of the fields is clone size, D gene, J gene, V gene, CDR3 DNA, CDR3 protein. D genes are given only for firm matches. Clone size is not always given. Where it is, it says once, few, many or a class for expanded clones.

NA TRBD2 TRBJ2-3 TRBV5-1 TGCGCCAGCAGCAGGCGGACTAGCGGGAGGAGCACAGATACGCAGTATTTT CASSRRTSGRSTDTQYF
NA TRBD2 TRBJ2-2 TRBV30 TGTGCCTGGAGTCGGCACTCAGCGGGAGCCCCCACCGGGGAGCTGTTTTTT CAWSRHSAGAPTGELFF
NA NA TRBJ2-7 TRBV19 TGTGCCAGTAAACCGGGTAGGGGCTCCCACTACGAGCAGTACTTC CASKPGRGSHYEQYF
NA TRBD2 TRBJ2-2 TRBV2 TGTGCCAGCAGTCTAGCGGGGGGAGGCACCGGGGAGCTGTTTTTT CASSLAGGGTGELFF
few TRBD2 TRBJ2-1 TRBV11-2 TGTGCCAGCAGCCCTCGGTCTGACGGGAGGGCTGAGCAGTTCTTC CASSPRSDGRAEQFF
NA NA TRBJ2-1 TRBV21-1 TGTGCCAGCGGATCCCCCGGGGGGCATGAGCAGTTCTTC CASGSPGGHEQFF
NA NA TRBJ2-7 TRBV11-2 TGTGCCAGCAGCTCGTTCGACGAGCAGTACTTC CASSSFDEQYF
NA NA TRBJ2-7 TRBV28 TGTGCCAGCAGCCAGGATTACGAGCAGTACTTC CASSQDYEQYF
NA NA TRBJ1-2 TRBV23-1 TGCGCCAGCAGTCAATCTAGGGGTCTATCGGTTCGTGGCTACACCTTC CASSQSRGLSVRGYTF
NA NA TRBJ2-7 TRBV28 TGTGCCAGCAGTGGGGCAGGGATGGGGTTGGGTGAGCAGTACTTC CASSGAGMGLGEQYF
few TRBD2 TRBJ2-3 TRBV6-1 TGTGCCAGCAGTGCCCAGAGCGGGAGTGCAGATACGCAGTATTTT CASSAQSGSADTQYF
NA TRBD1 TRBJ1-5 TRBV2 TGTGCCAGCCGAACCGGGACAGCCAATCAGCCCCAGCATTTT CASRTGTANQPQHF
NA NA TRBJ2-3 TRBV28 TGTGCCAGCAGTTTAAGGACTCCGGATACGCAGTATTTT CASSLRTPDTQYF
NA NA TRBJ1-1 TRBV7-2 TGTGCCAGCAGCTTTTCGGGGGGGGGCAAATCTTTCTTT CASSFSGGGKSFF
NA NA TRBJ2-1 TRBV21-1 TGTGCCAGCAGAAGGGGACTAGCGGGGGTGGATGAGCAGTTCTTC CASRRGLAGVDEQFF
NA NA TRBJ1-5 TRBV6-5 TGTGCCAGCAGGCGCACTCGAATGAGTCAGCCCCAGCATTTT CASRRTRMSQPQHF
NA NA TRBJ2-1 TRBV9 TGTGCCAGCAGCGTAGGGGACAACTACAGTGAGCAGTTCTTC CASSVGDNYSEQFF
NA TRBD1 TRBJ2-1 TRBV6-5 TGTGCCAGCAGTCGGACAGGGGGCGCCTACAATGAGCAGTTCTTC CASSRTGGAYNEQFF
NA TRBD2 TRBJ2-1 TRBV6-1 TGTGCCAGCAGTGAAGCGACTAGCGGGAGGATCAGCTCCTACAATGAGCAGTTCTTC CASSEATSGRISSYNEQFF
NA NA TRBJ2-7 TRBV28 TGTGCCAGCAGATACAGCTCCTACGAGCAGTACTTC CASRYSSYEQYF
NA NA TRBJ2-5 TRBV4-1 TGCGCCAGCAGCCAAGTGGGCGCGGGGGAGACCCAGTACTTC CASSQVGAGETQYF
NA NA TRBJ1-6 TRBV11-2 TGTGCCAGCAGTCCCCAGGAAATGGGCTATAATTCACCCCTCCACTTT CASSPQEMGYNSPLHF
NA NA TRBJ1-1 TRBV7-2 TGTGCCAGCAGCTCCCGGTCGGCCCCAGGCCCTCCCCTCTTT CASSSRSAPGPPLF
NA TRBD2 TRBJ2-1 TRBV7-2 TGTGCCAGCAGCTTAGTTCTAGCGGGGGGCAATGAGCAGTTCTTC CASSLVLAGGNEQFF
NA NA TRBJ1-1 TRBV6-5 TGTGCCAGCAGCCTCGGGGGATTCACTGAAGCTTTCTTT CASSLGGFTEAFF
once NA TRBJ1-1 TRBV4-3 TGCGCCAGCAGCCAGTCGTACAGGGCCCCTATGAACACTGAAGCTTTCTTT CASSQSYRAPMNTEAFF
NA NA TRBJ2-2 TRBV30 TGTGCCTGGAGCCCGGTACTGTTCGCCGGGGAGCTGTTTTTT CAWSPVLFAGELFF
NA NA TRBJ2-7 TRBV6-5 TGTGCCAGCAGTCCCGGGACATGGTTTGGCGAGCAGTACTTC CASSPGTWFGEQYF
NA NA TRBJ1-4 TRBV5-1 TGCGCCAGCAGAGAGAGGGAAGGGGGTGAAAAACTGTTTTTT CASREREGGEKLFF
NA TRBD1 TRBJ1-4 TRBV6-6 TGTGCCAGCAGGGATGGGACAGGGGCTAATGAAAAACTGTTTTTT CASRDGTGANEKLFF
NA NA TRBJ2-3 TRBV27 TGTGCCAGCAGTTGGGGACATAGCACAGATACGCAGTATTTT CASSWGHSTDTQYF
NA NA TRBJ1-2 TRBV20-1 TGCAGTGCTACCCGGGACACGGGCTACACCTTC CSATRDTGYTF
few NA TRBJ1-2 TRBV7-2 TGTGCCAGCAGCCCGGGGGGGGCAGGCCGCGGCTACACCTTC CASSPGGAGRGYTF
NA NA TRBJ2-3 TRBV9 TGTGCCAGCAGCGTAACTAGGCGAGATACGCAGTATTTT CASSVTRRDTQYF
NA TRBD1 TRBJ1-1 TRBV7-6 TGTGCCAGCAGCTCGATGACAGGGGGCACTGAAGCTTTCTTT CASSSMTGGTEAFF
NA TRBD1 TRBJ1-2 TRBV5-4 TGTGCCAGCAGCGGGGACAGGGCCTATGGCTACACCTTC CASSGDRAYGYTF
once TRBD2 TRBJ2-5 TRBV7-7 TGTGCTAGCAGCTTTTCCCCTGCGGGAGGGCAAGAGACCCAGTACTTC CASSFSPAGGQETQYF
NA NA TRBJ2-6 TRBV9 TGTGCCAGCAGCGTAGGTATCCCTGGGGCCAACGTCCTGACTTTC CASSVGIPGANVLTF
NA NA TRBJ1-1 TRBV28 TGTGCCAGCAGTTTACAGGGGCACAGAACTGAAGCTTTCTTT CASSLQGHRTEAFF
once TRBD2 TRBJ2-7 TRBV4-2 TGTGCCAGCAGCCAAGTCGGGACTAGCGGCTACGAGCAGTACTTC CASSQVGTSGYEQYF
NA TRBD2 TRBJ2-3 TRBV7-9 TGTTCCAGCAGCCCTCCCCGACAGCGGGAGGCAGATACGCAGTATTTT CSSSPPRQREADTQYF
NA NA TRBJ2-3 TRBV5-1 TGCGCCAGCAGCACACTAGTGAACACAGATACGCAGTATTTT CASSTLVNTDTQYF